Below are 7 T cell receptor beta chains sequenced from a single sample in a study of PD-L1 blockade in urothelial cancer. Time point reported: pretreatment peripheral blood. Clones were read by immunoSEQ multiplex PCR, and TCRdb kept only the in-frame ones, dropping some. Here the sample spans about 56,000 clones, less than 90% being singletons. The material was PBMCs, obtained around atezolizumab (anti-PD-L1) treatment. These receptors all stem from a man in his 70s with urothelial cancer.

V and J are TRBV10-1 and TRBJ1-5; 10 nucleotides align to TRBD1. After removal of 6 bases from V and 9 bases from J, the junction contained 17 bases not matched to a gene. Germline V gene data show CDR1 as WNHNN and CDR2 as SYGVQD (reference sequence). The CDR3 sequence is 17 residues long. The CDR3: CASSDAAGQGIFRPQHF. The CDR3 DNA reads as TGCGCCAGCAGCGACGCTGCGGGACAGGGGATATTTCGGCCCCAGCATTTT.

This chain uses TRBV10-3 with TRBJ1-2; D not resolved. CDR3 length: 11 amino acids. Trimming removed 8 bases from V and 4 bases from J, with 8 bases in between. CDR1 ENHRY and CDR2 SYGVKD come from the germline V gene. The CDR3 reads CAIGGSYGYTF. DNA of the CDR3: TGTGCCATCGGCGGCAGCTATGGCTACACCTTC.

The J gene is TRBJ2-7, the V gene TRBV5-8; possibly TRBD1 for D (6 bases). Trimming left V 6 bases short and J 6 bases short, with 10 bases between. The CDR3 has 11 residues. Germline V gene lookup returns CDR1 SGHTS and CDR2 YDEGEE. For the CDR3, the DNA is TGTGCCAGCACCTTCAGGGGCGAGCAGTACTTC. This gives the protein CASTFRGEQYF.

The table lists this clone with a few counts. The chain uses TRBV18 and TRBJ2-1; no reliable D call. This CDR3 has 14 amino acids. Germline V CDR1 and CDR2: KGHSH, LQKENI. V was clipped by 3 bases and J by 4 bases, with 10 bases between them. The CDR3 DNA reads TGTGCCAGCTCACCCCAGGCAACGTACAATGAGCAGTTCTTC. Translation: CASSPQATYNEQFF.

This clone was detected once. CDR3: CASRDLEGYEKLFF. Here the CDR3 DNA reads TGTGCCAGTAGAGATCTGGAGGGCTATGAAAAACTGTTTTTT. The J gene is TRBJ1-4, the V gene TRBV19; no reliable D call. Between the trimmed V and J ends, which lost 6 bases and 6 bases, there was a span of 14 bases. There are 14 residues in the CDR3. Germline assignment: CDR1 LNHDA and CDR2 SQIVND (reference sequence).

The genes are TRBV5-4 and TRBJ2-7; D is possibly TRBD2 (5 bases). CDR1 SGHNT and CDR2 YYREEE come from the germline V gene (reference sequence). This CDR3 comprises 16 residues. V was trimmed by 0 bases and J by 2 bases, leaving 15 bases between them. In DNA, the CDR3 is TGTGCCAGCAGCTTGGCGGGGTCCCCGAGCGCCTACGAGCAGTACTTC. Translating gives CASSLAGSPSAYEQYF.

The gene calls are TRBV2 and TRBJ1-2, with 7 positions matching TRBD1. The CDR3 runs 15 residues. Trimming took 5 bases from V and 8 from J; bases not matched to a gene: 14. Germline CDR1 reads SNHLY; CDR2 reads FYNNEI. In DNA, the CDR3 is TGTGCCAGCAGTCAATTCTTACAGGGGCCTGAGGGCTACACCTTC. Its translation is CASSQFLQGPEGYTF.